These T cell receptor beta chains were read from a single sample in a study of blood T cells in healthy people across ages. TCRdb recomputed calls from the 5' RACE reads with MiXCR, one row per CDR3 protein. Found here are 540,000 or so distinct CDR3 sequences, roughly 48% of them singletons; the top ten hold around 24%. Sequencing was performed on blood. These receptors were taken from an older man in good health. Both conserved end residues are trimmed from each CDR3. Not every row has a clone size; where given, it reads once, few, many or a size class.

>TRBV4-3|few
ASSQDSANNEQF
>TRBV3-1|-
ASSQDPGGSNQPQH
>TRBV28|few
ATQPSAGLGSYNSPLH
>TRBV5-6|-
ASSRPLAGGAYWAQY
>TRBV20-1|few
SASMQPIGGKLF
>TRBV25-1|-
ASSDPSVGDNEQF
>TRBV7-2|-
ASSLVSTGRWGTDTQY
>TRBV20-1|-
SARGGLAGINEQF
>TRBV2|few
ASSELGRSETQY
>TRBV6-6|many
ASSYSDAYEQY
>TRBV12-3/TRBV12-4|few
ASSPTVNRGSSSNEQF
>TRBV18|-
ASSLGRIYEQY
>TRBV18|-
ASSQDFGYLNTEAF
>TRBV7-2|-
ASSWRVNTGELF
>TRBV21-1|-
ASNPGGGHCTDTQY
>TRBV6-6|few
ASREDRLVAVTQY
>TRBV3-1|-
ASSQDRGFSYNEQF
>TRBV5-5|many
ASSLSLEVSNIQY
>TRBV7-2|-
ASSKTSGGPREQY
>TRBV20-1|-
SARAGADGWETQY
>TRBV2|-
ASRRDREETQY
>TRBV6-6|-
AGSGTAGETQY
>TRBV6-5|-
ASSYSYSNEKLFFGSGTQH
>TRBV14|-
ASSQDMGGQY
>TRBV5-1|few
ASGTATSGSEQY
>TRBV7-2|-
ASSLAGGGFTYNEQF
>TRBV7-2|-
ASSSQSGGSWDTQY
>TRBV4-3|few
ASSQERGTQGGYT
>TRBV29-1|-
SVEEQINTEAF
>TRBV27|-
ASSLRVAEGAWSYNEQF
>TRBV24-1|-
ATSDFVGTQY
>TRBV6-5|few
ASSYSGRRRELF
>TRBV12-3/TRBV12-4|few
ASSLLSGQAYGYT
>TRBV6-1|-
ASSEGTRLTDTQY
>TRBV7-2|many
ASRLSGPETQY
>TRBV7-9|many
ASSLTHRLLPAKNIQY
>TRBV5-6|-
ASSFYRGLNYEQY
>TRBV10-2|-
ASTLAGRTYEQY
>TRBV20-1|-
SADKGTGDEGYGYT
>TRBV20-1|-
SAIKSEGGSSQETQY
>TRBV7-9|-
ASSSGSLNQPQH
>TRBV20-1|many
SVLTPGGTFSYEQY
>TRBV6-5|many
ASIRSGVNTEAF
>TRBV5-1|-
ASRRGEGYNEQF
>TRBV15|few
ATSRPEYPTGLDEKLF
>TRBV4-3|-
ASGPDRDEEDTQY
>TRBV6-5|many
ASRPGQANTEAF
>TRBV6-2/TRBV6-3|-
ASSYGDKTNTEAF
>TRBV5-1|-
ASSLAQGTGELF
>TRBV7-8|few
ASRTATSSGANVLT
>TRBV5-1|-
ASRRSGAEYNEQF
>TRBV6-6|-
ASSYSRSDGGLF
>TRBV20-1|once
SAADLNEQF